Sequencing of this T cell receptor (beta chain) was carried out in a study of shared clonotypes between healthy human individuals. Study-level information: The cohort had two women and three men, ages 18 to 49. CD4 naive cells filled three plates per donor, CD4 memory three, CD8 naive two and CD8 memory one. Study-wide points: Generation probabilities of non-shared clonotypes were lower (relative to those shared by all four donors). Naive subsets tended to show greater estimated richness than memory subsets.

Naive CD8 cells lacked CD45RO and underwent positive selection for CCR7, leaving out terminally differentiated effector memory CD45RA+ cells. As concerns this clone: As yet, its antigen is unknown. The same CDR3 arises from other DNA sequences in this sample as well.

Profiling relied on immunoSEQ multiplex PCR, and the TCRdb table lists in-frame clones only, not all of them. The table has around 580,000 clones, nearly 98% seen once. The source is a man aged 30 to 39 in good health. The source material was naive CD8+ T cells sorted from blood.

The CDR3 is CASSLGGSSYEQYF. In nucleotides, the CDR3 is TGTGCCAGCAGTTTGGGCGGGAGTAGTTACGAGCAGTACTTC. This chain links TRBV27 with TRBJ2-7; 7 bases match TRBD2. The CDR3 consists of 14 residues. V lost 3 bases to trimming and J lost 4 bases; unmatched junction nucleotides: 6. CDR1 and CDR2 from the germline V gene are MNHEY and SMNVEV (reference sequence).